The 11 T cell receptor beta chains presented below share a single source sample, sequenced in a study of identical twins. TCRdb redid the calling of the 5' RACE reads with MiXCR, one entry per CDR3 protein. The sample contains nearly 650,000 distinct CDR3 sequences, roughly 6.6% of which appear only once. These records were also assigned to another study, of yellow fever vaccine responses in identical twins.

Sequenced input: PBMCs. These receptors all come from a woman younger than 35 in good health.

This clonotype was seen many times. The J gene is TRBJ1-6, the V gene TRBV14, with D uncertain. The germline V gene has CDR1 SGHDN and CDR2 FVKESK. Between the trimmed V and J ends, which lost 0 bases and 16 bases, there was a span of 13 bases. The CDR3 length is 13 residues. Here the CDR3 reads CASSQDIPSALHF. CDR3 bases: TGTGCCAGCAGCCAAGACATCCCCTCCGCGCTCCACTTT.

The gene calls are TRBV27 and TRBJ2-2; perhaps D is TRBD1 or TRBD2 (6 bases each). This CDR3 comprises 16 residues. Germline assignment: CDR1 MNHEY and CDR2 SMNVEV (reference sequence). V lost 4 bases, J lost 4 bases, and 16 bases lay in between. CDR3: CASSSAGTGATGELFF. In nucleotides, the CDR3 is TGTGCCAGCAGTTCGGCCGGGACGGGGGCCACCGGGGAGCTGTTTTTT.

In this sample, this clonotype turned up many times. The genes are TRBV29-1 and TRBJ2-2, with TRBD2 identical over 9 bases. Germline loops: CDR1 SQVTM, CDR2 ANQGSEA. With 4 bases clipped from V and 5 bases from J, the junction kept 8 bases outside the gene matches. The CDR3 has 15 amino acids. CDR3 residues: CSVGGSGSSTGELFF. The CDR3 nucleotides are TGCAGCGTTGGTGGTAGCGGGAGCAGTACCGGGGAGCTGTTTTTT.

This sequence joins TRBV6-4 and TRBJ1-1; 9 bases are shared with TRBD1. Germline V gene data show CDR1 as MRHNA and CDR2 as SNTAGT. CDR3 size: 14 residues. J was trimmed by 11 bases and V by 6 bases; bases with no gene match: 13. CDR3 protein: CASSHHRGQLGAFF. CDR3 nucleotides: TGTGCCAGCAGCCACCACAGGGGGCAATTGGGGGCTTTCTTT.

This clonotype was counted ten times or more. The chain combines TRBV6-5 with TRBJ1-2; TRBD1 might be the D (5 bases). The CDR3 covers 15 residues. CDR1 is MNHEY, CDR2 SVGAGI, per germline. V lost 3 bases and J 1 base, leaving 12 bases between the germline ends. This CDR3 reads CASSYLTQVNYGYTF. In nucleotides, the CDR3 is TGTGCCAGCAGTTATCTGACACAGGTTAACTATGGCTACACCTTC.

The V call is TRBV28, the J call TRBJ2-5; 7 nucleotides agree with TRBD1. The germline V gene has CDR1 MDHEN and CDR2 SYDVKM. The CDR3 loop spans 14 amino acids. J lost 6 bases, V lost 5 bases, and 9 bases had no gene match. Here the CDR3 reads CASSPDRVRKTQYF. For the CDR3, the DNA is TGTGCCAGCAGTCCCGACAGGGTTCGAAAGACCCAGTACTTC.

This clonotype was found many times. J is TRBJ2-7 and V is TRBV28; tentatively, D is TRBD2 (6 bases). Deletions cut 4 bases from V and 2 bases from J, with 15 bases between. In germline, CDR1 is MDHEN, CDR2 SYDVKM. The CDR3 contains 15 residues. The CDR3 DNA reads TGTGCCAGCAGTTCCCCCGGGACTCGAGCCTACGAGCAGTACTTC. This codes for CASSSPGTRAYEQYF. The complete variable domain, with remaining parts taken from reference TRBV28 and TRBJ2-7, reads DVKVTQSSRYLVKRTGEKVFLECVQDMDHENMFWYRQDPGLGLRLIYFSYDVKMKEKGDIPEGYSVSREKKERFSLILESASTNQTSMYLCASSSPGTRAYEQYFGPGTRLTVT.

At least ten counts were recorded for this clonotype. This chain connects TRBV5-1 to TRBJ2-5; possible D gene TRBD2, 6 bases. This CDR3 has 15 amino acids. Germline V gene data show CDR1 as SGHRS and CDR2 as YFSETQ. Trimming took 3 bases from V and 4 from J, leaving 16 bases between them. The CDR3 sequence is CASSSQTSPTETQYF. CDR3 nucleotides: TGCGCCAGCAGCTCCCAAACTAGCCCCACAGAGACCCAGTACTTC. Drawing the rest from reference TRBV5-1 and TRBJ2-5, the complete variable domain is KAGVTQTPRYLIKTRGQQVTLSCSPISGHRSVSWYQQTPGQGLQFLFEYFSETQRNKGNFPGRFSGRQFSNSRSEMNVSTLELGDSALYLCASSSQTSPTETQYFGPGTRLLVL.

This clonotype turned up a few times. The chain combines TRBV14 with TRBJ2-2; D unclear. V lost 0 bases and J lost 5, with 7 bases in between. The V gene's germline CDR1 is SGHDN and CDR2 FVKESK. This CDR3 has 14 residues. The CDR3 nucleotides read TGTGCCAGCAGCCAAGATGGGCCTACCGGGGAGCTGTTTTTT. Its translation is CASSQDGPTGELFF.

The chain couples TRBV9 to TRBJ2-2, with TRBD2 matching over 10 bases. The CDR3 is made up of 18 amino acids. The J segment lost 2 bases and the V segment lost 3 bases, leaving 10 bases of the junction unmatched. The germline CDR1 and CDR2 sequences are SGDLS and YYNGEE. The CDR3 loop reads CASSAHPPSGGNTGELFF. The CDR3 DNA is TGTGCCAGCAGCGCCCATCCTCCTAGCGGGGGAAACACCGGGGAGCTGTTTTTT.

V and J are TRBV28 and TRBJ2-2, with no clear D. Germline V lookup: CDR1 MDHEN, CDR2 SYDVKM. This CDR3 region has 15 residues. The V gene lost 7 bases and the J gene lost 8 bases, with 20 bases spanning the gap. Here the CDR3 reads CASTPVDLPTGELFF. The CDR3 DNA is TGTGCCAGCACCCCCGTGGACCTTCCTACTGGGGAGCTGTTTTTT.